This T cell receptor (beta chain) was sequenced for a study of T cell responses to AZD1222 COVID-19 vaccine (dated by TCRdb to the early 2020s). In terms of the full investigation: TCR sequencing was performed for fewer than 250 trial participants, of whom some 200 were given two doses of AZD1222 and around 26 were given two doses of MenACWY control vaccine. Trial participants were enrolled into age subgroups of 18-55, 56-69 and 70-plus years, which contained about 150, 27 and 61 TCR-sequenced participants, respectively.

Broader findings and caveats from the paper: Most participants were white British and females outnumbered males, and the authors suggested that clonal diversity may have been underestimated. Conclusions about previously exposed vaccinees are limited because only a handful of AZD1222 recipients were SARS-CoV-2 seropositive at baseline. In the small 56-69-year group, the increase in depth fell short of significance, most likely because of low power. Spike-specific TCR breadth and depth rose significantly after two AZD1222 doses compared with day 0 and with MenACWY recipients. Reportedly, almost half of the unique spike-specific TCRs recognized epitopes lying outside the regions that are mutated in the B.1.351 and B.1.1.7 variants. Because no day 14 peak-response samples were available, repertoires were characterized only after the peak T cell response. Vaccine-associated CD4 TCRs spanned the whole spike protein, with dominant responses in regions 160-218 and 743-854.

The time point label corresponds to: about 28 days (+/-7) after the second vaccine dose. The treatment or condition label, as the study defines it: meningococcal conjugate vaccine given as trial control. Vaccinee samples came from UK trials COV001 and COV002, including a single-blind randomized controlled phase 2/3 trial of AZD1222 (ChAdOx1 nCoV-19) in healthy adults. For TCRbeta chain sequencing, PBMC samples were collected from trial participants at day 0 and at day 28 after the second dose. The CDR3 regions of human TCRbeta chains were analyzed by immunosequencing. Turning to the authors' computational methods: Repertoire TCRs were checked for matches against a reference library of SARS-CoV-2-specific TCRs that had been generated using the MIRA antigen-specificity platform. Breadth was defined as the fraction of unique TCRs that were SARS-CoV-2-associated. Depth was defined as the fraction of total T cells that were SARS-CoV-2-associated. Each spike-specific TCR was assigned to its reactive spike region and to a CD4 or CD8 class using the MIRA data. Log10-transformed breadth and depth values were compared by one-way ANOVA with Sidak's multiple comparisons tests. Sourced from immuneACCESS, this table was stored by TCRdb with only in-frame sequences that have V and J called. A share of the clones is absent; for the studies checked, an unresolved V gene accounts for under half, and the remainder has no known explanation. That table furnishes V, J and clone size, whereas the DNA furnished D and trimming. The sample profile shows about 120,000 clones; 80% to 95% of them were found once. Of the sample, 4% to 5% falls within the top ten clones.

From the germline V gene (reference sequence), CDR1 is LNHDA and CDR2 is SQIVND. Here V drops 10 bases and J drops 1 base, and the junction holds 4 bases not matched to any gene. From the cysteine through the phenylalanine, the CDR3 covers 13 amino acids. Solely the CDR3 DNA is kept, with 39 bases framed from the first base. To note about this clone: This clone's antigen is unknown. Base qualities are not recorded, but no much larger clone differs from it by a single base.

The chain couples TRBV19 to TRBJ2-5; 9 nucleotides in the junction match TRBD1. The clonotype originates from an adult who received the MenACWY meningococcal vaccine as a control. The material sequenced was peripheral blood, taken 28 days after the second dose of the MenACWY control vaccine. The CDR3 here reads CATGQGFQETQYF. The sequenced DNA is TGTGCCACCGGACAGGGGTTCCAAGAGACCCAGTACTTC.